This T cell receptor beta chain was documented in a study of T-cell reconstitution after alpha-beta-depleted transplantation in children. This CDR3 is 13 amino acids long. Looked up from germline, CDR1 is LNHDA and CDR2 is SQIVND (reference sequence). With 3 bases clipped from V and 4 bases from J, the junction kept 2 bases outside the gene matches. Library preparation (for TCRbeta) was performed with unique molecular identifiers. TCRdb used MiXCR to reprocess the PCR reads, holding one entry per CDR3 protein. The sample gives 450,000 to 600,000 distinct CDR3 sequences, around 20% of which show up once; 3.3% is in the top ten.

The sequencing used PBMCs from the stem cell graft donor, collected from the stem cell graft. This chain joins TRBV19 and TRBJ1-1; 7 positions agree with TRBD1. The sequence was collected from a human donor who donated a stem cell graft to a child with acute lymphoblastic leukemia. The CDR3 loop reads CASSMYRGTEAFF. The CDR3 DNA sequence: TGTGCCAGTAGTATGTACAGGGGCACTGAAGCTTTCTTT.